The subject of this entry is one TCR beta chain. TCRdb independently ran MiXCR on the 5' RACE reads; one entry per CDR3 protein. The table lists some 690,000 distinct CDR3 sequences, 21% of them singletons. The data were taken from a study of identical twins. The donors were all healthy and Caucasian. Germline-derived CDR1 and CDR2 are SGDLS and YYNGEE. V lost 4 bases, J lost 4 bases, and 7 bases stayed unmatched. The CDR3 consists of 14 residues. These sequences were also reported in another study, on T cells expressing NK-cell markers. This second report adds: Of the CD8+ T cells in six or seven donors, roughly 1.0-7.0% belonged to dominant NKG2C+ clonotypes. The study found these clonotypes also leading the CD3+CD56-NKG2C+ fraction in a few donors.

The genes are TRBV9 and TRBJ1-2; 7 nucleotides agree with TRBD1. The sample was PBMCs. This TCR was sampled from a woman aged 18 to 35 in good health. The CDR3 loop reads CASSSGTAIYGYTF. The CDR3 DNA sequence: TGTGCCAGCAGCTCCGGGACAGCAATCTATGGCTACACCTTC. Together with reference TRBV9 and TRBJ1-2, the CDR3 gives the full variable domain: DSGVTQTPKHLITATGQRVTLRCSPRSGDLSVYWYQQSLDQGLQFLIQYYNGEERAKGNILERFSAQQFPDLHSELNLSSLELGDSALYFCASSSGTAIYGYTFGSGTRLTVV.